These 21 T cell receptor beta chains were sequenced from one sample in a study of blood T cell repertoires in COVID-19. Some clones are missing from TCRdb's copy, which holds only in-frame ones; the method was immunoSEQ multiplex PCR. Among some 120,000 clones, less than 75% were seen once, and the ten largest hold roughly 0.86%. What was sequenced was peripheral blood. All receptors come from a human donor with acute or convalescent COVID-19. The donor label of this sample is uncertain.

The V gene is TRBV3-1 (or the pseudogene TRBV3-2), the J gene TRBJ2-3; TRBD2 aligns across 12 bases. The CDR3 is 14 residues long. The germline gives CDR1 LGHDT, CDR2 YNNKEL (reference sequence). The J segment lost 6 bases and the V segment lost 4 bases, leaving 2 bases of the junction unmatched. As DNA, the CDR3 is TGTGCCAGCAGCCTGGGGACTAGCGGGGATACGCAGTATTTT. As protein: CASSLGTSGDTQYF.

In its sample, this clone was seen many times. This chain uses TRBV2 with TRBJ1-1, with TRBD1 identical over 9 bases. Unmatched junction bases numbered 10, after V lost 5 bases and J lost 6 bases. Germline assignment: CDR1 SNHLY and CDR2 FYNNEI. The CDR3 is 15 residues long. This CDR3 is CASSYTGGALAEAFF. CDR3 DNA: TGTGCCAGCAGTTATACAGGGGGCGCTTTGGCTGAAGCTTTCTTT.

This chain links TRBV7-2 with TRBJ1-6; 7 bases agree with TRBD1. There are 13 residues in the CDR3. The V segment lost 11 bases and the J segment 7 bases; nucleotides outside the gene matches: 8. In germline, CDR1 is SGHTA, CDR2 FQGNSA. The CDR3, as DNA: TGTGCCGTCACGGGCAGGGGGAATTCACCCCTCCACTTT. It specifies CAVTGRGNSPLHF.

The rearrangement uses TRBV12-3 or TRBV12-4 and TRBJ1-3; possibly TRBD1 for D (5 bases). CDR3 size: 13 residues. Trimming took off 5 bases at V and 7 bases at J, with 12 bases between the two ends. The CDR3 region is CASSPPGGNTIYF. The CDR3 DNA sequence: TGTGCCAGCAGTCCCCCCGGGGGGAACACCATATATTTT.

This clone was detected only a few times. The chain employs TRBV3-1 (or the pseudogene TRBV3-2) and TRBJ1-3; 7 positions agree with TRBD1. The CDR3 runs to 16 residues. V trimming: 3 bases; J trimming: 5 bases; junction bases outside the gene matches: 10. Germline V gene sequence: CDR1 LGHDT, CDR2 YNNKEL (reference sequence). The CDR3 coding sequence is TGTGCCAGCAGCCAGGGAAGGGCAGGGGGGCGAAACACCATATATTTT. Amino acid sequence: CASSQGRAGGRNTIYF.

This clone was detected once. Other DNA sequences in this specimen translate into the identical CDR3. The gene calls are TRBV2 and TRBJ2-4, with 11 bases that match TRBD2. V was clipped by 6 bases and J by 0 bases; unmatched bases: 4. Germline loops: CDR1 SNHLY, CDR2 FYNNEI. This CDR3 contains 16 residues. The CDR3 coding sequence is TGTGCCAGCAGACTGGGACTAGCGGAAGCCAAAAACATTCAGTACTTC. Encoded protein: CASRLGLAEAKNIQYF.

This clone was recorded once. V is TRBV30 and J is TRBJ2-5; 8 nucleotides agree with TRBD1. The V gene's germline CDR1 is GTSNPN and CDR2 SVGIG (reference sequence). This CDR3 region has 13 residues. The CDR3 reads CAYDRGLRETQYF. CDR3 DNA sequence: TGTGCATACGACAGGGGATTGAGGGAGACCCAGTACTTC.

The genes are TRBV28 and TRBJ2-2, with 7 bases fitting TRBD2. Germline trimming cut 3 bases from V and 6 bases from J; bases unmatched to any gene: 1. The length of the CDR3 is 13 residues. CDR1 and CDR2 from the germline V gene are MDHEN and SYDVKM. CDR3 DNA sequence: TGTGCCAGCAGTTTCCGGGAGGCCGGGGAGCTGTTTTTT. Translation gives CASSFREAGELFF.

The rearrangement uses TRBV5-5 and TRBJ1-5, with D tentatively TRBD1 (5 bases). Germline assignment: CDR1 SGHKS and CDR2 YYEKEE (reference sequence). The CDR3 runs 15 residues. V was pared by 1 base and J by 7 bases, with 15 bases between. The CDR3 is CASSLFQGIGQPQHF. CDR3 sequence (DNA): TGTGCCAGCAGCTTGTTTCAGGGTATAGGGCAGCCCCAGCATTTT.

The V and J genes are TRBV13 and TRBJ1-6; 8 bases fit TRBD1. The CDR3 loop spans 16 amino acids. The junction had 11 bases not matched to a gene; V was cut back by 6 bases and J by 7 bases. CDR1 is PRHDT and CDR2 is FYEKMQ in the germline V gene (reference sequence). CDR3 residues: CASSRRTGTKNSPLHF. CDR3 DNA: TGTGCCAGCAGTCGCCGGACAGGGACGAAAAATTCACCCCTCCACTTT.

This rearrangement joins TRBV6-5 to TRBJ2-3; TRBD2 aligns across 9 bases. CDR1 is MNHEY, CDR2 SVGAGI, per germline. Trimming removed 2 bases from V and 1 base from J; junction bases left unmatched: 1. This CDR3 region has 15 residues. This CDR3 is CASSYGTSRTDTQYF. CDR3 sequence (DNA): TGTGCCAGCAGTTACGGGACTAGCCGCACAGATACGCAGTATTTT.

In this sample, this clone turned up many times. CDR3 loop: CASSPLRGGDTEAFF. In DNA form, the CDR3 reads TGTGCCAGCAGCCCCCTGAGGGGCGGGGACACTGAAGCTTTCTTT. The V gene is TRBV6-6, the J gene TRBJ1-1; possible D gene TRBD1, 5 bases. Germline V gene data show CDR1 as MNHNY and CDR2 as SVGAGI (reference sequence). V lost 6 bases, J lost 3 bases, and 17 bases lay in between. The CDR3 is 15 residues long.

The chain links TRBV24-1 to TRBJ2-2; the match to TRBD2 covers 14 bases. There are 19 residues in the CDR3. Trimming removed 0 bases from V and 6 bases from J; junction bases left unmatched: 8. The germline V gene has CDR1 KGHDR and CDR2 SFDVKD. CDR3 DNA: TGTGCCACCAGTGATTTGGCAAGCGGACTAGCGGGGGGATCCGGGGAGCTGTTTTTT. It translates to CATSDLASGLAGGSGELFF.

Here the CDR3 DNA reads TGTGCCTGGAGTAACAACCCGAATTCACCCCTCCACTTT. Residues: CAWSNNPNSPLHF. The chain couples TRBV30 to TRBJ1-6; D not resolved. V was shortened by 2 bases and J by 7 bases, with 9 bases between the two germline ends. The CDR3 is 13 residues long. Germline CDR1 reads GTSNPN; CDR2 reads SVGIG (reference sequence).

The chain employs TRBV28 and TRBJ2-4, with 11 bases identical to TRBD1. Losses at the gene ends were 6 bases for V and 5 bases for J; bases not matched to a gene: 15. The CDR3 is 18 residues long. The germline CDR1 and CDR2 sequences are MDHEN and SYDVKM. Here the CDR3 reads CASSLKGPGTGGQNIQYF. In DNA, the CDR3 is TGTGCCAGCAGCCTGAAGGGGCCGGGGACAGGGGGGCAAAACATTCAGTACTTC.

This clone was picked up a small number of times. The same CDR3 arises from other DNA sequences in this sample as well. The chain carries TRBV2 and TRBJ1-4; the D is unclear. With 6 bases removed from V and 5 bases from J, the gap between germline ends came to 10 bases. CDR3 length: 13 amino acids. Per the germline V gene, CDR1 is SNHLY and CDR2 is FYNNEI. The CDR3: CASSGGLNEKLFF. The CDR3 DNA is TGTGCCAGCAGCGGCGGCCTGAATGAAAAACTGTTTTTT.

This chain joins TRBV6-5 and TRBJ1-2; no definite D call. Trimming left V 10 bases short and J 4 bases short, with 16 bases between. This CDR3 has 13 amino acids. Germline V CDR1 and CDR2: MNHEY, SVGAGI. CDR3 in DNA: TGTGCCACCCAGCCGGGGTTGGGCTATGGCTACACCTTC. Translated: CATQPGLGYGYTF.

This clone was observed a single time. V and J are TRBV11-2 and TRBJ2-3, with TRBD2 identical over 8 bases. The CDR3 sequence is 16 residues long. V shed 6 bases, J shed 5 bases, and the junction held 13 bases outside the gene matches. Germline values: CDR1 SGHAT, CDR2 FQNNGV. CDR3 DNA: TGTGCCAGCAGACCCCCTGCGCGGGGGGAGGGAGATACGCAGTATTTT. Translation gives CASRPPARGEGDTQYF.

This chain uses TRBV24-1 with TRBJ2-1; 7 bases match TRBD2. The ends lost 2 bases at V and 1 base at J; junction bases unmatched: 7. Germline V lookup: CDR1 KGHDR, CDR2 SFDVKD. The CDR3 consists of 17 residues. The CDR3: CATSDSRLAASYNEQFF. In DNA, the CDR3 is TGTGCCACCAGTGATTCAAGACTAGCCGCATCCTACAATGAGCAGTTCTTC.

At least ten counts were recorded for this clone. This chain links TRBV6-5 with TRBJ1-1; no reliable D call. V lost 6 bases and J 7 bases, leaving 12 bases between the germline ends. Germline V gene lookup returns CDR1 MNHEY and CDR2 SVGAGI. The CDR3 sequence is 12 residues long. The CDR3 DNA sequence: TGTGCCAGCAGCAATATTGGGCTTGAAGCTTTCTTT. Translating gives CASSNIGLEAFF.

The V and J genes are TRBV6-2 or TRBV6-3 and TRBJ1-5; TRBD1 aligns across 9 bases. The CDR3 loop spans 17 amino acids. J was trimmed by 0 bases and V by 5 bases; bases with no gene match: 8. Germline V gene sequence: CDR1 MNHEY, CDR2 SVGEGT. CDR3 sequence (DNA): TGTGCCAGCAGTGTCACAGGGGGCGCGGGTAGCAATCAGCCCCAGCATTTT. Translating gives CASSVTGGAGSNQPQHF.